The 25 T cell receptor beta chains listed next were all sequenced from one sample in a study of CXCR3-negative and CXCR3-positive naive CD8 T cells. Carrying UMI labels, the TRB cDNA libraries were prepared through 5' RACE. TCRdb re-analyzed the 5' RACE reads; it lists each CDR3 protein once, without DNA. The sample holds some 48,000 distinct CDR3 sequences. The sample consisted of naive CXCR3- CD8+ T cells from blood. As for subset: CD45RO-CCR7+CD27+CD95- naive CD8+ T cells lacking CXCR3 (TNR3-). These receptors were obtained from a human donor in good health. Some clones in this sample may be carry-over from other donors' samples.

The genes are TRBV20-1 and TRBJ2-5. Germline lookup yields CDR1 DFQATT and CDR2 SNEGSKA (reference sequence). The CDR3 has 14 amino acids. The CDR3 sequence is CSARYYKAAETQYF.

J is TRBJ2-1 and V is TRBV20-1; TCRdb names TRBD2, which stays unverified in the absence of DNA. Germline-derived CDR1 and CDR2 are DFQATT and SNEGSKA (reference sequence). The CDR3 totals 17 residues. CDR3 sequence: CSARGLSNSHSYNEQFF.

The chain employs TRBV12-3 or TRBV12-4 and TRBJ2-2; TCRdb's D call, TRBD1, is unchecked because there is no DNA. The CDR3 extends over 12 amino acids. CDR3 sequence: CASGTLTGELFF.

The J gene is TRBJ2-1, the V gene TRBV7-3; without DNA, the TCRdb call of TRBD1 cannot be checked. The CDR3 runs to 14 residues. Germline V gene sequence: CDR1 SGHTA, CDR2 FQGTGA. The CDR3 protein is CASSLEGAVNEQFF.

The chain couples TRBV5-5 to TRBJ1-1; the D call of TRBD1 rests on TCRdb alone, since no DNA is present to check it. Germline CDR1 is SGHKS and CDR2 is YYEKEE (reference sequence). CDR3 length equals 14 residues. CDR3 region: CASSPTGTNTEAFF.

The CDR3 here is CASSPLGTGPYEQYF. The rearrangement joins TRBV5-5 to TRBJ2-7; TCRdb calls TRBD1, which cannot be checked without DNA. The CDR3 consists of 15 residues. Looked up from germline, CDR1 is SGHKS and CDR2 is YYEKEE (reference sequence).

The chain links TRBV6-5 to TRBJ1-1. The V gene's germline CDR1 is MNHEY and CDR2 SVGAGI. CDR3 length equals 12 residues. The CDR3 sequence: CASSPHGPSAFF.

The chain uses TRBV29-1 and TRBJ1-1. The CDR3 covers 14 residues. CDR1 and CDR2 (germline): SQVTM, ANQGSEA. CDR3 sequence: CSVTPGGGDTEAFF.

This CDR3 reads CASSYLPPNTEAFF. This chain uses TRBV6-2 or TRBV6-3 with TRBJ1-1; there is no DNA to check the TCRdb D call of TRBD1. Germline-derived CDR1 and CDR2 are MNHEY and SVGEGT. The CDR3 spans 14 residues.

This chain connects TRBV27 to TRBJ2-1; the TCRdb call, TRBD2, lacks DNA for checking. Germline V gene data show CDR1 as MNHEY and CDR2 as SMNVEV (reference sequence). The CDR3 is made up of 15 amino acids. The CDR3 protein is CASRNLAGSYNEQFF.

The V call is TRBV28, the J call TRBJ2-2. Germline CDR1 MDHEN, CDR2 SYDVKM. This CDR3 has 13 amino acids. The CDR3 sequence is CASSPRVTGELFF.

This chain connects TRBV5-1 to TRBJ2-7; TCRdb designates TRBD1, a call that cannot be tested without DNA. Per the germline V gene, CDR1 is SGHRS and CDR2 is YFSETQ. CDR3 size: 15 residues. The CDR3 loop reads CASSFVRQSSYEQYF.

The J gene is TRBJ1-1, the V gene TRBV4-2; the D call from TCRdb, TRBD1, cannot be confirmed without DNA. Germline V gives CDR1 LGHNA, CDR2 YNFKEQ. The CDR3 has 16 amino acids. CDR3 loop: CASSAGGAAMNTEAFF.

The chain employs TRBV25-1 and TRBJ1-6. CDR1 is MGHDK, CDR2 SYGVNS, per germline. The CDR3 sequence is 16 residues long. The CDR3 here is CASTGRGAGYNSPLHF.

This chain joins TRBV6-5 and TRBJ2-7. CDR1 is MNHEY, CDR2 SVGAGI, per germline. The CDR3 contains 13 residues. The CDR3 region is CASSLDRLYEQYF.

The genes are TRBV7-8 and TRBJ2-1; TCRdb selects TRBD1, and the lack of DNA leaves this call unchecked. CDR1 and CDR2 from the germline V gene are SGHVS and FQNEAQ. CDR3 length: 15 residues. The CDR3 loop is CASSLESGTYNEQFF.

This clonotype shows up as medium-sized by frequency. The V and J genes are TRBV20-1 and TRBJ2-1; lacking DNA, the TRBD1 call made by TCRdb goes unchecked. CDR1 and CDR2 from the germline V gene are DFQATT and SNEGSKA (reference sequence). This CDR3 is built from 15 residues. This CDR3 is CSALGQGPSYNEQFF.

V gene TRBV7-9 combines with J gene TRBJ1-2; TCRdb outputs TRBD1, but without DNA this stays unchecked. Germline V lookup: CDR1 SEHNR, CDR2 FQNEAQ (reference sequence). This CDR3 has 13 amino acids. CDR3 sequence: CASSLQGAPGYTF.

The genes are TRBV3-1 and TRBJ2-7; TCRdb outputs TRBD2, but without DNA this stays unchecked. CDR1 and CDR2 (germline): LGHDT, YNNKEL (reference sequence). The CDR3 contains 18 residues. The CDR3 protein is CASSQGDYNSPLSYEQYF.

The chain uses TRBV25-1 and TRBJ1-1. Germline V gene sequence: CDR1 MGHDK, CDR2 SYGVNS. The CDR3 has 15 amino acids. The CDR3 loop reads CASSESWTVNTEAFF.

The chain couples TRBV20-1 to TRBJ1-1; TCRdb returns TRBD1, unconfirmable since there is no DNA. CDR3 size: 15 residues. Per germline, CDR1 DFQATT and CDR2 SNEGSKA (reference sequence). This chain's CDR3 is CSARGVGQGETEAFF.

The chain's CDR3 is CASGSLGEQFF. The gene calls are TRBV10-2 and TRBJ2-1. Germline V lookup: CDR1 WSHSY, CDR2 SAAADI. The CDR3 spans 11 residues.

The CDR3 protein is CASSAFSGSTDTQYF. V usage is TRBV25-1 and J usage is TRBJ2-3; TCRdb's D call of TRBD2 is untestable without DNA. Germline CDR1 MGHDK, CDR2 SYGVNS. The CDR3 is 15 amino acids. Complete variable domain (other parts from reference TRBV25-1 and TRBJ2-3): EADIYQTPRYLVIGTGKKITLECSQTMGHDKMYWYQQDPGMELHLIHYSYGVNSTEKGDLSSESTVSRIRTEHFPLTLESARPSHTSQYLCASSAFSGSTDTQYFGPGTRLTVL.

The chain links TRBV7-8 to TRBJ2-3. Germline-derived CDR1 and CDR2 are SGHVS and FQNEAQ. The CDR3 covers 11 residues. This CDR3 reads CASSLGAGQYF.

This sequence joins TRBV5-5 and TRBJ2-1. The germline gives CDR1 SGHKS, CDR2 YYEKEE (reference sequence). This CDR3 is built from 15 residues. The CDR3 reads CASSLILDEYNEQFF.